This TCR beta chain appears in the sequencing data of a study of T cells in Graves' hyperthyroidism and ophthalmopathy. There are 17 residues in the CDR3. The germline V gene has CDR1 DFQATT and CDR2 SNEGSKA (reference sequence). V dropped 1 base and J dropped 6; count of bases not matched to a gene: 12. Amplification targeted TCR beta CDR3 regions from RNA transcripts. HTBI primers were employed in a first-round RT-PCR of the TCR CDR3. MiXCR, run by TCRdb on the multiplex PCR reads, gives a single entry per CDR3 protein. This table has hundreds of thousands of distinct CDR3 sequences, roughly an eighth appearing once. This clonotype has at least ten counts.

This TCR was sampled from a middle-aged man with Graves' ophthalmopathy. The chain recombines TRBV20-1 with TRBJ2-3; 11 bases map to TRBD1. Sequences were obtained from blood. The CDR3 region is CSARAATGTGGIDTQYF. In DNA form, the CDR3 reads TGCAGTGCTAGAGCGGCAACCGGGACAGGGGGGATCGATACGCAGTATTTT.